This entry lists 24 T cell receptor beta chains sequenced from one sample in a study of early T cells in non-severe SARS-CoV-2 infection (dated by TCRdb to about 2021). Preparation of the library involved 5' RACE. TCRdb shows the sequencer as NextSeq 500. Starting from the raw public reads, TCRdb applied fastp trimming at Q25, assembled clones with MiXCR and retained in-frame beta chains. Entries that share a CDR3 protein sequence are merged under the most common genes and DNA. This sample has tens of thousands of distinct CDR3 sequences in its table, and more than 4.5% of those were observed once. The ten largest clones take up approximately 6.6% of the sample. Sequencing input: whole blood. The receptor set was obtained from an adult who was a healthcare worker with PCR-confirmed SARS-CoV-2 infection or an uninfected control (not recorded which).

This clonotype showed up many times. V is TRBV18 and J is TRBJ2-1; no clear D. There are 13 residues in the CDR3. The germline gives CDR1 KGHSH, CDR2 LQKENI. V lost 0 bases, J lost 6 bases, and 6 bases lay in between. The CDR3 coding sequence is TGTGCCAGCTCACCACCTCAACTCAATGAGCAGTTCTTC. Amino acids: CASSPPQLNEQFF.

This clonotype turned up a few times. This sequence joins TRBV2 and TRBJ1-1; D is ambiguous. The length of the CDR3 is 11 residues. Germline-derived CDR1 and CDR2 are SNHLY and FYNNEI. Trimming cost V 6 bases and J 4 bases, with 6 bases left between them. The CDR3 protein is CASRRSTEAFF. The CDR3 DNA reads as TGTGCCAGCAGACGGAGCACTGAAGCTTTCTTT. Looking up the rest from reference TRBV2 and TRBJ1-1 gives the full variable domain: EPEVTQTPSHQVTQMGQEVILRCVPISNHLYFYWYRQILGQKVEFLVSFYNNEISEKSEIFDDQFSVERPDGSNFTLKIRSTKLEDSAMYFCASRRSTEAFFGQGTRLTVV.

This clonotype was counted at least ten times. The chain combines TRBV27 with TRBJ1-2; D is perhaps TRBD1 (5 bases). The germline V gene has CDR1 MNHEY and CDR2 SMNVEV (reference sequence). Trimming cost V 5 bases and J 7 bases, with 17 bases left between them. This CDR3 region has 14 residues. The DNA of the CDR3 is TGTGCCAGCAGTACCCAGGGAGCGCCGAGTGGCTACACCTTC. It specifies CASSTQGAPSGYTF.

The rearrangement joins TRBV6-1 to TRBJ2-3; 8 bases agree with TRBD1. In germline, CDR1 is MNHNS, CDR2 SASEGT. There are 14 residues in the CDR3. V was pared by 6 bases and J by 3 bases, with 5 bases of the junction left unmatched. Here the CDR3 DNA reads TGTGCCAGCAGATATACAGGGGGAACAGATACGCAGTATTTT. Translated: CASRYTGGTDTQYF.

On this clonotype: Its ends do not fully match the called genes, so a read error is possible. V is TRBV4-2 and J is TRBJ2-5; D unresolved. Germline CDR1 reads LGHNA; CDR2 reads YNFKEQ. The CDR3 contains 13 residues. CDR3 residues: CASSQDSTSKIGF. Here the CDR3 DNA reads TGTGCCAGCAGCCAAGATTCGACCTCGAAAATCGGCTTC.

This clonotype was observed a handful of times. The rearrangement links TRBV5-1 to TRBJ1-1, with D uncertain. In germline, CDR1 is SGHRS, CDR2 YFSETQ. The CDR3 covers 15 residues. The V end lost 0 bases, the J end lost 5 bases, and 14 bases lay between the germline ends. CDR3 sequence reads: CASSLGASGWTEAFF. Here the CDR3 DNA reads TGCGCCAGCAGCTTGGGGGCGTCAGGATGGACTGAAGCTTTCTTT.

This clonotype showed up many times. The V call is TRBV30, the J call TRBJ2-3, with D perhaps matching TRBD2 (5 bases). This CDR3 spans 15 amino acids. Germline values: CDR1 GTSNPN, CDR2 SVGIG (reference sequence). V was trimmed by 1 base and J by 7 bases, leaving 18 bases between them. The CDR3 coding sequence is TGTGCCTGGAGTGCCCCCGGACTGAACTCAAATACGCAGTATTTT. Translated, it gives CAWSAPGLNSNTQYF.

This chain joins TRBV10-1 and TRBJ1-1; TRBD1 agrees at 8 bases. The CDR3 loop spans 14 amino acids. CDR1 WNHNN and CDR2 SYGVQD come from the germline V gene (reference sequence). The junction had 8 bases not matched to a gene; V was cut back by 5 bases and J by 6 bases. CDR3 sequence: CASSRSGGISEAFF. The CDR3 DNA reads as TGCGCCAGCAGTCGATCAGGGGGCATCTCTGAAGCTTTCTTT.

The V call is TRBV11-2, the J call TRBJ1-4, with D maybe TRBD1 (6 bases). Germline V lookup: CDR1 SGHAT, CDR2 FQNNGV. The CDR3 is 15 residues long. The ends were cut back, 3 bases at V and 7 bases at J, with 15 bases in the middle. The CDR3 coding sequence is TGTGCCAGCAGCTTGGGGGGGCGTCAAGTTGAAAAACTGTTTTTT. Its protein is CASSLGGRQVEKLFF.

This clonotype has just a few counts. The CDR3: CASSQDSQETQYF. The CDR3 nucleotides read TGTGCCAGCAGCCAGGACAGTCAAGAGACCCAGTACTTC. This sequence joins TRBV3-1 and TRBJ2-5; D possibly corresponds to TRBD1 (6 bases). Per the germline V gene, CDR1 is LGHDT and CDR2 is YNNKEL (reference sequence). This CDR3 has 13 residues. Deletions cut 3 bases from V and 2 bases from J, with 7 bases between.

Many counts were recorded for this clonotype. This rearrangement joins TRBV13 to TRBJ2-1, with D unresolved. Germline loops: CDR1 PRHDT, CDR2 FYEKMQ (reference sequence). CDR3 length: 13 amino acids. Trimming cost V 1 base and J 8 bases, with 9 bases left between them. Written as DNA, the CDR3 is TGTGCCAGCAGCTTAGTGGATATTTATGAGCAGTTCTTC. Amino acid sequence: CASSLVDIYEQFF.

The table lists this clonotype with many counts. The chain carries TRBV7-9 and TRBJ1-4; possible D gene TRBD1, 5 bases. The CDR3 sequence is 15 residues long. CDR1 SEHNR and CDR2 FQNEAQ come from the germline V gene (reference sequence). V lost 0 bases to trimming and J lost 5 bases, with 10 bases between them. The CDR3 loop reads CASSLAAGWNEKLFF. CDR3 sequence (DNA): TGTGCCAGCAGCTTAGCGGCAGGGTGGAATGAAAAACTGTTTTTT.

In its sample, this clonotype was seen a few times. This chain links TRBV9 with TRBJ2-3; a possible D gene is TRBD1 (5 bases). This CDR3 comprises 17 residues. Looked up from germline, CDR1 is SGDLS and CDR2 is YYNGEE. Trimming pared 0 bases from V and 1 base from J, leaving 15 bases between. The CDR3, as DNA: TGTGCCAGCAGCGTAGCAGCAGGGTCCCATCGCACAGATACGCAGTATTTT. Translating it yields CASSVAAGSHRTDTQYF.

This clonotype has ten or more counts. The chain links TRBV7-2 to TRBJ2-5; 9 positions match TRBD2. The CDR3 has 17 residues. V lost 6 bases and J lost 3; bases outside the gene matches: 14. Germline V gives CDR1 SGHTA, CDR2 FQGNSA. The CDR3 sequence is CASSSPGLAPSKETQYF. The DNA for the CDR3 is TGTGCCAGCAGTTCACCGGGACTAGCTCCATCCAAAGAGACCCAGTACTTC.

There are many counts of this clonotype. The CDR3 reads CASSLWAAQETQYF. The CDR3 nucleotides read TGCGCCAGCAGCTTGTGGGCAGCTCAAGAGACCCAGTACTTC. This rearrangement joins TRBV5-1 to TRBJ2-5, with D unresolved. The CDR3 covers 14 residues. Germline V lookup: CDR1 SGHRS, CDR2 YFSETQ. Trimming shortened V by 1 base and J by 2 bases, and 9 bases separated the two germline ends.

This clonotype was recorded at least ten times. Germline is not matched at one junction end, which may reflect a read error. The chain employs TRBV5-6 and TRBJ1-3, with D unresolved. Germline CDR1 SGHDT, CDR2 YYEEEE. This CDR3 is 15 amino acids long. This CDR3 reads CASSLYSPAGNTIYF. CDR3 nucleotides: TGTGCCAGCAGCTTGTACAGCCCTGCGGGGAACACTATATATTTT.

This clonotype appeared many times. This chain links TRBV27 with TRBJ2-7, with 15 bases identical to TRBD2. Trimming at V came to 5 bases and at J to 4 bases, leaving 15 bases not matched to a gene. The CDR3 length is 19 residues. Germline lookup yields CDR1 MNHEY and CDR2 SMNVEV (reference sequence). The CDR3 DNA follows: TGTGCCAGCAGTCCTGCCACGGGACTAGCGGGAGGCCCCAGGTACGAGCAGTACTTC. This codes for CASSPATGLAGGPRYEQYF.

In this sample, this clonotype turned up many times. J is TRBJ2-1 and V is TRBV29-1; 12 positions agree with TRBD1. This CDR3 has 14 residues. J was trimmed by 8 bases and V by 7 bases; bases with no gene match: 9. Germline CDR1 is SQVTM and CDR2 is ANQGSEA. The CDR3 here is CSAGLGQGAYEQFF. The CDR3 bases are TGCAGCGCTGGGTTGGGACAGGGGGCCTATGAGCAGTTCTTC.

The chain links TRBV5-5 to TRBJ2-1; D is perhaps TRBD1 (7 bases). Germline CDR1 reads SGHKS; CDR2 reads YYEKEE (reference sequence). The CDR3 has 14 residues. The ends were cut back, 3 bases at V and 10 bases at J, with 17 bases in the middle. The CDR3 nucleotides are TGTGCCAGCAGCTCGCGGTCCGGGGGACAGGAGCAGTTCTTC. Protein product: CASSSRSGGQEQFF. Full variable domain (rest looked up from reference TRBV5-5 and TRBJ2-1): DAGVTQSPTHLIKTRGQQVTLRCSPISGHKSVSWYQQVLGQGPQFIFQYYEKEERGRGNFPDRFSARQFPNYSSELNVNALLLGDSALYLCASSSRSGGQEQFFGPGTRLTVL.

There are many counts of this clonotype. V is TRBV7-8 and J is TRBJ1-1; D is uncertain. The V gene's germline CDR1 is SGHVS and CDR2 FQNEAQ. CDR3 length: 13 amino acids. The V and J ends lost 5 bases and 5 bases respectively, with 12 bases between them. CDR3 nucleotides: TGTGCCAGCAGCCCTCCGAGGGTAACTGAAGCTTTCTTT. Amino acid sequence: CASSPPRVTEAFF.

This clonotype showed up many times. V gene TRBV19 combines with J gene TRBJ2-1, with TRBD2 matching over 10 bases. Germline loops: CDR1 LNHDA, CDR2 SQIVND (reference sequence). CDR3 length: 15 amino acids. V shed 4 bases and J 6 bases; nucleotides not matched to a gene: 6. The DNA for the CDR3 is TGTGCCAGTAGTACCATAGCGGGGGGTAGCAATGAGCAGTTCTTC. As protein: CASSTIAGGSNEQFF.

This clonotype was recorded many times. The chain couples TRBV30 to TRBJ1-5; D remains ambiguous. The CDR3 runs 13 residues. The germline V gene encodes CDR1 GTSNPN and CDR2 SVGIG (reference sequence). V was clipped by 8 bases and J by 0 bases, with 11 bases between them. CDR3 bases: TGTGCCCATGCTCGGGATAGCAATCAGCCCCAGCATTTT. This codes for CAHARDSNQPQHF.

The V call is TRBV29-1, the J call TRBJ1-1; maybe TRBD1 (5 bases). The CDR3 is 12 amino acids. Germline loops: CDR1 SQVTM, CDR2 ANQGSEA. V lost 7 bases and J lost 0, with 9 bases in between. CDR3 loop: CSALTVNTEAFF. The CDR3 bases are TGCAGCGCTCTGACAGTGAACACTGAAGCTTTCTTT.

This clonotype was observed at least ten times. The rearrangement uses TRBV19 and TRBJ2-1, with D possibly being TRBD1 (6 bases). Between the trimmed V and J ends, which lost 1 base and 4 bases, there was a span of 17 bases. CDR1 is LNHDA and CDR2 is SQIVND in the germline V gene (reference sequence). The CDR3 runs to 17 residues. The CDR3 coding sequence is TGTGCCAGTAGTATAGCTGTCGGGACAACCTTATACAATGAGCAGTTCTTC. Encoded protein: CASSIAVGTTLYNEQFF.